The clone carrying this TCR beta chain was observed a handful of times. The antigen is undetermined. This specimen belongs to a study of response to subunit inactivated influenza vaccine. TCRdb re-called the RT-PCR reads with MiXCR, one entry per CDR3 protein. Counted here are 290,000 or so distinct CDR3 sequences, around 22% occurring once; the ten biggest clones make up 10%. Study results and caveats: Authors proposed each seasonal influenza vaccination draws in few new T cells.

With 3 bases removed from V and 2 bases from J, the gap between germline ends came to 4 bases. Germline lookup yields CDR1 SQVTM and CDR2 ANQGSEA. This CDR3 has 11 amino acids. The sequenced sample was PBMCs from blood, obtained approximately 22 months after vaccination. V gene TRBV29-1 combines with J gene TRBJ2-5; D is uncertain. The source is a man aged 50-75 years who received an inactivated influenza vaccine. CDR3 sequence reads: CSVEGQETQYF. The CDR3, as DNA: TGCAGCGTTGAGGGTCAAGAGACCCAGTACTTC.